This is a list of T cell receptor beta chains from one sample in a study of identifying expanded T cells in peripheral blood. Assay: immunoSEQ multiplex PCR; the TCRdb copy retains only in-frame clones and omits some. This table holds about 58,000 clones, roughly four fifths found once. The sequencing sample was made of blood. These receptors were taken from a person between 18 and 75 years old in good health. The CDR3 runs from the conserved cysteine through the conserved F or W.

>TRBV19|TRBJ2-2
CASSRVAGAGELFF
>TRBV19|TRBJ2-2
CASTSVAGGETGELFF
>TRBV4-1|TRBJ1-4
CASSLPGQGGEKLFF
>TRBV9|TRBJ2-5
CASSVETGGKTQYF
>TRBV25-1|TRBJ1-5
CASSGGRQPQHF
>TRBV5-1|TRBJ2-5
CASSLGLAGGRETQYF
>TRBV10-3|TRBJ1-2
CATSQVPTNYGYTF
>TRBV6-6|TRBJ2-1
CASRGAEAYNEQFF
>TRBV29-1|TRBJ1-1
CSVRAAMNTEAFF
>TRBV7-8|TRBJ2-7
CASSLTFYEQYF
>TRBV5-1|TRBJ2-5
CASSRGGTQYF
>TRBV5-1|TRBJ2-3
CASSPSSPTDTQYF
>TRBV9|TRBJ1-2
CASSPGGSLGYTF
>TRBV7-9|TRBJ1-3
CASSLGPSGARSGNTIYF
>TRBV5-4|TRBJ1-6
CASSLKDRGNNSPLHF
>TRBV18|TRBJ1-2
CASSPRLPFWGPSGGFNYGYTF
>TRBV11-3|TRBJ1-3
CASGSSIWVYRGTTVNTIYF
>TRBV6-5|TRBJ1-4
CASSYSRKGGEKLFF
>TRBV9|TRBJ2-2
CASSVAGDGELFF
>TRBV9|TRBJ1-5
CASSVGPGGDRAQHF
>TRBV15|TRBJ1-2
CATSRRTYYGYTF
>TRBV7-2|TRBJ1-5
CASSPMEVQPQHF
>TRBV6-1|TRBJ1-2
CASSEWGALVAGSNTF
>TRBV19|TRBJ2-7
CASRGTSYEQYF
>TRBV7-9|TRBJ2-3
CASSLELAGGLDTQYF
>TRBV6-1|TRBJ2-3
CASSVGTTSTDTQYF
>TRBV19|TRBJ1-1
CASSISGDRGYPNTEAFF
>TRBV18|TRBJ2-5
CASSPSPGETQYF
>TRBV5-1|TRBJ1-1
CASSSVQGLNTEAFF
>TRBV5-4|TRBJ2-3
CASSLPPDTQYF
>TRBV2|TRBJ1-3
CASRQTSGNTIYF
>TRBV7-2|TRBJ1-5
CASSLMGRKNQPQHF
>TRBV2|TRBJ2-5
CASSQGTSGSGLETQYF
>TRBV30|TRBJ2-6
CAWSRDSGANVLTF
>TRBV5-6|TRBJ1-1
CASSLGGKVAFF
>TRBV30|TRBJ1-2
CAWSVGQISNYGYTF
>TRBV6-1|TRBJ2-3
CASSEAGLGSTDTQYF
>TRBV21-1|TRBJ2-7
CASIPSWGICYHEQYF
>TRBV9|TRBJ1-2
CASSAGNYGYTF
>TRBV2|TRBJ1-1
CASSKGQSEAFF
>TRBV14|TRBJ2-1
CASSQVEMYEQFF
>TRBV7-9|TRBJ2-7
CASSSTDYEQYF
>TRBV7-9|TRBJ1-3
CASSLRGSGRSGNTIYF